A selection of T cell receptor beta chains follows, all from one sample in a study of blood T cell repertoires in COVID-19. Profiling relied on immunoSEQ multiplex PCR, and the TCRdb table lists in-frame clones only, not all of them. The sample lists some 150,000 clones, around 90% occurring once. The sequenced sample was peripheral blood. All receptors derive from a woman of 80 years or more with acute or convalescent COVID-19. CDR3s include the opening cysteine and the closing phenylalanine or tryptophan. For some rows the clone size is stated as once, few or many, or as a class when expanded; others skip it.

J gene,clone size,V gene,CDR3 protein
TRBJ2-7,-,TRBV3-1/TRBV3-2,CASSPWGGTSSYEQYF
TRBJ1-1,-,TRBV5-1,CASSWDRVKLNTEAFF
TRBJ1-2,-,TRBV5-8,CASSFWDRGTGYTF
TRBJ1-2,-,TRBV4-3,CASSSGSVIRGGYTF
TRBJ2-7,-,TRBV5-1,CASSFSQGARFYEQYF
TRBJ1-1,-,TRBV9,CASSRTGDNTEAFF
TRBJ1-5,-,TRBV12-5,CASGPGQPGNQPQHF
TRBJ1-1,once,TRBV10-1,CASSNEPGITEAFF
TRBJ2-3,-,TRBV7-9,CASSSILGTDTQYF
TRBJ2-1,-,TRBV30,CAWSVRGTRGNEQFF
TRBJ2-3,-,TRBV11-3,CASSSGGAGTDTQYF
TRBJ2-2,-,TRBV9,CASSVNRVRSGELFF
TRBJ2-3,-,TRBV2,CARGISGRGDTQYF
TRBJ2-5,-,TRBV5-1,CASSLGTSGGYQETQYF
TRBJ2-7,-,TRBV7-9,CASSFSRDRGNEQYF
TRBJ1-1,-,TRBV7-8,CASSLGGGNTEAFF